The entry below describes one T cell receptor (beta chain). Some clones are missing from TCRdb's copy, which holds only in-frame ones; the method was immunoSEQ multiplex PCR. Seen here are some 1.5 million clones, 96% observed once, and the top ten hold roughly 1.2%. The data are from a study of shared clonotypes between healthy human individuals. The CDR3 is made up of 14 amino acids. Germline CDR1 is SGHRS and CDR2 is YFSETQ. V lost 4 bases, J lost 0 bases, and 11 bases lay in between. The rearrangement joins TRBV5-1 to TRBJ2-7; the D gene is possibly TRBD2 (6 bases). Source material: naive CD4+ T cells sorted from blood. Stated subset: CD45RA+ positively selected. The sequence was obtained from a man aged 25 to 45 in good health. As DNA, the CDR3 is TGCGCCAGCAGCACGGGGACTTCCTCCTACGAGCAGTACTTC. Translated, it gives CASSTGTSSYEQYF.